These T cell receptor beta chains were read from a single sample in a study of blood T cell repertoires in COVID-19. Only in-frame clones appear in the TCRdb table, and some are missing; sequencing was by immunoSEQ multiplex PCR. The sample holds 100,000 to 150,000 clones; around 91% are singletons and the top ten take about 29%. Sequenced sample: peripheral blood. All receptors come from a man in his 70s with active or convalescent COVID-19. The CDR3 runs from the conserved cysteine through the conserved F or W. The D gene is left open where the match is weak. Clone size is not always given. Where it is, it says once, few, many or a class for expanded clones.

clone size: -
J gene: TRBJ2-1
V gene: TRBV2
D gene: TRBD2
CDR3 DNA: TGTGCCAGCAGTGACCCTAGCGGAAACAATGAGCAGTTCTTC
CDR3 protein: CASSDPSGNNEQFF

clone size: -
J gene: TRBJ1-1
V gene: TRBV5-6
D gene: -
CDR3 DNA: TGTGCCAGCAGTTTTTTACCGGGACAGAACACTGAAGCTTTCTTT
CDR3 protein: CASSFLPGQNTEAFF

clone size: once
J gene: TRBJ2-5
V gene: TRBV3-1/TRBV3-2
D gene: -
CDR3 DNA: TGTGCCAGCAGCCAAGATACGACGCGGGAGACCCAGTACTTC
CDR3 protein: CASSQDTTRETQYF

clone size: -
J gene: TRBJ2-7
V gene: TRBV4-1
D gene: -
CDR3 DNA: TGCGCCAGCAGCCCTACATTGGGGCAGAACTCCTACGAGCAGTACTTC
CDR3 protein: CASSPTLGQNSYEQYF

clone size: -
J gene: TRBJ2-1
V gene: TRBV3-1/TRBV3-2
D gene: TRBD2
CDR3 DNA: TGTGCCAGCAGCCTTGGGGGGTCGGGCGTAGCGGGAGGGTCTGAGCAGTTCTTC
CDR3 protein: CASSLGGSGVAGGSEQFF

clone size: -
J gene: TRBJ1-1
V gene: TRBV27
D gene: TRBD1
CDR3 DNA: TGTGCCGCAGGGGACAGATTGAACACTGAAGCTTTCTTT
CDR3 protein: CAAGDRLNTEAFF

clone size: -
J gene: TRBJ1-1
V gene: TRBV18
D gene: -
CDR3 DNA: TGTGCCAGCTCACACAGCCTTTCTCCGGGGGGAATGAACACTGAAGCTTTCTTT
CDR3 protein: CASSHSLSPGGMNTEAFF

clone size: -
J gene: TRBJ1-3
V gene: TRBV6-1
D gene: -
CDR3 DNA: TGTGCCAGCAGTGAAGTCCCAGGTGGAAACACCATATATTTT
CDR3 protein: CASSEVPGGNTIYF

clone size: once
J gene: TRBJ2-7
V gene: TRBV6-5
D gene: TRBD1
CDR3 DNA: TGTGCCAGCAGCCTAGACAGGGCCCGGATCTGGCAGTACTTC
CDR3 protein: CASSLDRARIWQYF

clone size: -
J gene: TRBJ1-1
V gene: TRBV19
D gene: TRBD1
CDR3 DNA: TGTGCCAGTAGTACGACAGGGGGAAGGACTGAAGCTTTCTTT
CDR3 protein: CASSTTGGRTEAFF

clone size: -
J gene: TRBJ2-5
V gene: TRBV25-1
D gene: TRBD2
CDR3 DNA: TGTGCCAGCAGCCTGGCGGGGGGCGCAGAGACCCAGTACTTC
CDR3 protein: CASSLAGGAETQYF

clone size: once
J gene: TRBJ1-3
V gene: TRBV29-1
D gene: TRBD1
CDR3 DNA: TGCAGCGTTGAAGCACAGGGGTCTGGAAACACCATATATTTT
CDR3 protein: CSVEAQGSGNTIYF

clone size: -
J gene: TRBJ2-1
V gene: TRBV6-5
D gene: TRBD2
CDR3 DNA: TGTGCCAGCAGTTTCACTAGCGGGAGCGGTAATGAGCAGTTCTTC
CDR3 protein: CASSFTSGSGNEQFF

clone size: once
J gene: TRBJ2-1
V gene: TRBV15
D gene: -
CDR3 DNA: TGTGCCACCAGCAGAGATCCAGGGGCCACCTACAATGAGCAGTTCTTC
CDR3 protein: CATSRDPGATYNEQFF

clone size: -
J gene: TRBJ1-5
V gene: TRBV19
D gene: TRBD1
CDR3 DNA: TGTGCCACAAGCCGGGACAGCGGTCAGCCCCAGCATTTT
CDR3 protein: CATSRDSGQPQHF

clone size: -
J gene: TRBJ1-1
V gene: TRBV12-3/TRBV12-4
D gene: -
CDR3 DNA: TGTGCCAGCAGTCCACAGATGAACACTGAAGCTTTCTTT
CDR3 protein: CASSPQMNTEAFF

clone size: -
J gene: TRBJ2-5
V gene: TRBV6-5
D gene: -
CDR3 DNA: TGTGCCAGCAGCCGACAGGAGCAAGAGACCCAGTACTTC
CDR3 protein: CASSRQEQETQYF